This TCR beta chain appears in the sequencing data of a study of T cell changes during pregnancy in multiple sclerosis. Sequencing used immunoSEQ multiplex PCR; TCRdb keeps in-frame clones, though not all of them. The data contain approximately 68,000 clones, 91% of them seen just once; the ten biggest clones take up approximately 1.4%. The specimen was peripheral blood, collected in the second trimester of pregnancy. The TCR was taken from a female donor with multiple sclerosis, enrolled in a pregnancy study.

The CDR3 coding sequence is TGTGCCAGCAGTGAATGGGCTGGCTCCTACAATGAGCAGTTCTTC. Translating it yields CASSEWAGSYNEQFF. The chain is built from TRBV6-1 and TRBJ2-1; no firm D call. This CDR3 spans 15 amino acids. CDR1 and CDR2 from the germline V gene are MNHNS and SASEGT. Trimming took off 2 bases at V and 0 bases at J, with 8 bases between the two ends.